The present T cell receptor (beta chain) was sequenced within a study of identical twins. The study, taken as a whole, reports: Excess twin sharing in beta out-of-frame sequences was weaker. There were fewer insertions in abundant cord blood beta clonotypes, but memory repertoires showed no such pattern. Modelling underestimated the level of out-of-frame TCR alpha sharing observed in monozygotic twins.

Each CDR3 protein is one row after TCRdb ran MiXCR on the 5' RACE reads. The sample has just over 450,000 distinct CDR3 sequences, 11% to 15% seen once; the top ten hold 0.4% to 0.55%. CDR3 size: 16 residues. CDR1 and CDR2 from the germline V gene are MDHEN and SYDVKM. Losses at the gene ends were 5 bases for V and 0 bases for J; bases not matched to a gene: 6. This clonotype was recorded a few times. Its antigen is not known. These same records also appear under a second study, on yellow fever vaccine responses in identical twins.

The TCR was taken from a woman aged 18-29 years in good health. The V call is TRBV28, the J call TRBJ1-2; TRBD1 matches 10 bases. What was sequenced was CD4+ T cells sorted from blood. DNA of the CDR3: TGTGCCAGCAGTCCGCCTGGACAGGGGGCTAACTATGGCTACACCTTC. Its protein product is CASSPPGQGANYGYTF.